Listed here are 9 T cell receptor beta chains from one sample, sequenced in a study of cytotoxic CD8 clonotypes in ibrutinib-treated CLL. The assay was immunoSEQ multiplex PCR, and TCRdb's table has in-frame clones only and misses some. The sample has approximately 74,000 clones, around 84% seen once. Sequencing was performed on PBMCs, taken at disease progression, from a patient treated with ibrutinib. These TCRs come from a human donor with chronic lymphocytic leukemia.

The J gene is TRBJ2-3, the V gene TRBV7-9; either TRBD1 or TRBD2 may supply D (6 bases each). CDR1 and CDR2 (germline): SEHNR, FQNEAQ (reference sequence). The CDR3 has 15 amino acids. Trimming stripped 6 bases from V and 5 bases from J, with 18 bases between. The CDR3, as DNA: TGTGCCAGCAGTTCCTACACGGGGGCAGGAGATACGCAGTATTTT. Translating gives CASSSYTGAGDTQYF.

The chain recombines TRBV27 with TRBJ1-1; D not certain. This CDR3 comprises 14 residues. CDR1 is MNHEY, CDR2 SMNVEV, per germline (reference sequence). The V end was cut by 5 bases, the J end by 2 bases, with 12 bases between. The CDR3 reads CASSLRLENTEAFF. CDR3 nucleotides: TGTGCCAGCAGTCTCCGTCTGGAAAACACTGAAGCTTTCTTT.

The V call is TRBV27, the J call TRBJ1-1; no firm D call. CDR1 and CDR2 from the germline V gene are MNHEY and SMNVEV (reference sequence). The CDR3 is 13 amino acids. Between the trimmed V and J ends, which lost 5 bases and 8 bases, there was a span of 15 bases. This CDR3 reads CASSPLAVREAFF. CDR3 DNA sequence: TGTGCCAGCAGTCCCCTGGCTGTAAGGGAAGCTTTCTTT.

The rearrangement links TRBV4-2 to TRBJ1-2; possible D gene TRBD1, 6 bases. Trimming cost V 1 base and J 8 bases, with 8 bases left between them. The CDR3 contains 12 residues. The V gene's germline CDR1 is LGHNA and CDR2 YNFKEQ. The CDR3 sequence is CASSQVGGGYTF. Here the CDR3 DNA reads TGTGCCAGCAGCCAAGTAGGGGGGGGCTACACCTTC.

The CDR3 sequence is CASTLPGLAVLENTGELFF. The CDR3 DNA reads as TGCGCCAGCACCCTACCGGGACTAGCGGTTTTGGAGAACACCGGGGAGCTGTTTTTT. The V gene is TRBV10-2, the J gene TRBJ2-2; TRBD2 aligns across 11 bases. V shed 7 bases, J shed 1 base, and the junction held 14 bases outside the gene matches. The CDR3 runs 19 residues. Germline V gene data show CDR1 as WSHSY and CDR2 as SAAADI.

The CDR3 here is CASSYGGFQEKLFF. As DNA, the CDR3 is TGTGCCAGCAGTTATGGAGGGTTTCAGGAAAAACTGTTTTTT. The chain couples TRBV6-6 to TRBJ1-4; no clear D gene. With 3 bases removed from V and 8 bases from J, the gap between germline ends came to 13 bases. The CDR3 contains 14 residues. The germline CDR1 and CDR2 sequences are MNHNY and SVGAGI (reference sequence).

The V gene is TRBV5-1, the J gene TRBJ1-1, with 7 bases matching TRBD1. Trimming removed 0 bases from V and 0 bases from J; junction bases left unmatched: 2. This CDR3 has 15 amino acids. Per the germline V gene, CDR1 is SGHRS and CDR2 is YFSETQ. The CDR3 region is CASSLATGVNTEAFF. CDR3 DNA: TGCGCCAGCAGCTTGGCAACAGGGGTGAACACTGAAGCTTTCTTT.

The chain employs TRBV4-1 and TRBJ1-2; no clear D gene. The CDR3 consists of 16 residues. Germline CDR1 MGHRA, CDR2 YSYEKL. V was clipped by 0 bases and J by 7 bases, with 18 bases between them. The CDR3 sequence is CASSQDQSVGRIGYTF. For the CDR3, the DNA is TGCGCCAGCAGCCAAGATCAATCCGTAGGGCGGATTGGCTACACCTTC.

J is TRBJ2-3 and V is TRBV6-1, with a possible D match to TRBD1 (5 bases). V lost 3 bases, J lost 3 bases, and 13 bases lay in between. This CDR3 spans 15 amino acids. Per germline, CDR1 MNHNS and CDR2 SASEGT. CDR3 coding DNA: TGTGCCAGCAGTGATAGGGGCGGAGTTACAGATACGCAGTATTTT. It encodes CASSDRGGVTDTQYF.